This note documents a single TCR beta chain sequence. This record comes from a study of T-cell memory formation after mild COVID-19. TCRdb called the 5' RACE reads again in MiXCR, with one record for every CDR3 protein. The profile shows 250,000 to 350,000 distinct CDR3 sequences, more than 13% of them singletons. The CDR3 spans 15 residues. Deletions cut 2 bases from V and 4 bases from J, with 13 bases between. The sequenced material came from PBMCs or a T cell subset sorted from them (not recorded which). This chain links TRBV12-3 or TRBV12-4 with TRBJ2-3; D not certain. The clonotype originates from a man in his late teens or twenties who had mild COVID-19 (a few samples of this study predate the infection). Cell type and time point are not known. This chain's CDR3 is CASSLFPHFPDTQYF. The CDR3 DNA reads as TGTGCCAGCAGTTTATTTCCCCATTTTCCAGATACGCAGTATTTT.